Below are 24 T cell receptor beta chains sequenced from a single sample in a study of T cell responses to AZD1222 COVID-19 vaccine. The protocol was immunoSEQ multiplex PCR, while the TCRdb copy is restricted to in-frame clones and leaves out a portion. Of more than 50,000 clones in the sample, around 92% are singletons; the top ten hold roughly 2.1%. Sequenced here: peripheral blood, sampled on day 0 of AZD1222 vaccination. Receptor source: an adult in good health.

This sequence joins TRBV2 and TRBJ1-3; the D is unclear. The CDR3 has 15 residues. Germline loops: CDR1 SNHLY, CDR2 FYNNEI. Trimming pared 2 bases from V and 4 bases from J, leaving 12 bases between. The CDR3 is CASSELSLGGNTIYF. For the CDR3, the DNA is TGTGCCAGCAGTGAACTCTCCTTGGGAGGAAACACCATATATTTT. The variable domain in full, with the rest retrieved from reference TRBV2 and TRBJ1-3, is EPEVTQTPSHQVTQMGQEVILRCVPISNHLYFYWYRQILGQKVEFLVSFYNNEISEKSEIFDDQFSVERPDGSNFTLKIRSTKLEDSAMYFCASSELSLGGNTIYFGEGSWLTVV.

The chain is built from TRBV28 and TRBJ1-2, with D unresolved. This CDR3 region has 13 residues. Germline CDR1 reads MDHEN; CDR2 reads SYDVKM. V gave up 3 bases and J gave up 2 bases, with 7 bases separating them. The CDR3 loop reads CASSLMGNYGYTF. CDR3 nucleotides: TGTGCCAGCAGTTTGATGGGAAACTATGGCTACACCTTC.

This sequence joins TRBV5-1 and TRBJ2-2, with 8 bases that match TRBD2. The CDR3 loop spans 17 amino acids. The trim removed 4 bases at V and 1 base at J, leaving 9 bases unmatched. Germline V gene sequence: CDR1 SGHRS, CDR2 YFSETQ. CDR3 in amino acids: CASSVNWLAGNTGELFF. In nucleotides, the CDR3 is TGCGCCAGCAGCGTGAATTGGCTAGCGGGGAACACCGGGGAGCTGTTTTTT.

Here the CDR3 reads CASSLRWGRDTQYF. The DNA of the CDR3 is TGTGCCAGCAGCCTCCGATGGGGACGAGATACGCAGTATTTT. The chain combines TRBV14 with TRBJ2-3, with D tentatively TRBD1 or TRBD2 (5 bases each). V was cut by 4 bases and J by 5 bases, with 13 bases left in between. Germline assignment: CDR1 SGHDN and CDR2 FVKESK. The CDR3 sequence is 14 residues long.

The rearrangement joins TRBV5-4 to TRBJ2-3; 8 bases agree with TRBD1. V gave up 6 bases and J gave up 1 base; unmatched junction bases: 4. The CDR3 sequence is 14 residues long. Germline CDR1 and CDR2: SGHNT and YYREEE (reference sequence). CDR3 in amino acids: CASNRQGRTDTQYF. The CDR3 DNA follows: TGTGCCAGCAACCGACAGGGGCGCACAGATACGCAGTATTTT.

The chain combines TRBV7-8 with TRBJ2-7; D is perhaps TRBD1 (6 bases). Germline V gene sequence: CDR1 SGHVS, CDR2 FQNEAQ. The CDR3 is 17 residues long. V was pared by 4 bases and J by 5 bases, with 24 bases between. The DNA of the CDR3 is TGTGCCAGCAGCTCACGCTTAACAGGGATCTCACGAAACGAGCAGTACTTC. Translated, it gives CASSSRLTGISRNEQYF.

This sequence joins TRBV25-1 and TRBJ2-6; TRBD1 aligns across 7 bases. Unmatched junction bases numbered 0, after V lost 2 bases and J lost 2 bases. Germline values: CDR1 MGHDK, CDR2 SYGVNS. This CDR3 has 15 residues. The chain's CDR3 is CASSEQGAGANVLTF. In nucleotides, the CDR3 is TGTGCCAGCAGTGAACAGGGGGCTGGGGCCAACGTCCTGACTTTC.

The chain has TRBV28 and TRBJ1-5; possibly TRBD1 for D (6 bases). The CDR3 extends over 14 amino acids. Germline loops: CDR1 MDHEN, CDR2 SYDVKM. With 6 bases removed from V and 6 bases from J, the gap between germline ends came to 15 bases. This CDR3 reads CASSLGQFAQPQHF. CDR3 DNA: TGTGCCAGCAGCTTAGGACAGTTCGCTCAGCCCCAGCATTTT.

This clone came up a few times. The rearrangement links TRBV3-1 (or the pseudogene TRBV3-2) to TRBJ2-5, with 11 positions matching TRBD2. With 1 base clipped from V and 9 bases from J, the junction kept 7 bases outside the gene matches. This CDR3 region has 15 residues. CDR1 LGHDT and CDR2 YNNKEL come from the germline V gene (reference sequence). CDR3 amino acids: CASSQATSGVEAQYF. CDR3 nucleotides: TGTGCCAGCAGCCAAGCGACTAGCGGGGTGGAGGCCCAGTACTTC.

The CDR3 DNA reads TGTGCCAGCAGTCGGGACATTAATGAAAAACTGTTTTTT. Translated, it gives CASSRDINEKLFF. The rearrangement links TRBV2 to TRBJ1-4, with D possibly TRBD1 on 6 matching bases. CDR1 SNHLY and CDR2 FYNNEI come from the germline V gene. Trimming left V 5 bases short and J 4 bases short, with 8 bases between. The CDR3 covers 13 residues.

The rearrangement uses TRBV28 and TRBJ2-2, with a weak D call TRBD2 (6 bases). The CDR3 is 15 amino acids. Germline CDR1 MDHEN, CDR2 SYDVKM. The V end was cut by 7 bases, the J end by 3 bases, with 15 bases between. CDR3 DNA sequence: TGTGCCAGCACTGGGGGGAGAGGGGACACCGGGGAGCTGTTTTTT. This codes for CASTGGRGDTGELFF.

The V call is TRBV7-2, the J call TRBJ2-2; TRBD2 might be the D (7 bases). Germline CDR1 reads SGHTA; CDR2 reads FQGNSA. The CDR3 loop spans 14 amino acids. V gave up 5 bases and J gave up 5 bases, with 12 bases separating them. The CDR3 reads CASSRGGATGELFF. The CDR3, as DNA: TGTGCCAGCAGCCGCGGGGGCGCTACCGGGGAGCTGTTTTTT. The variable domain in full, completed from reference TRBV7-2 and TRBJ2-2, reads GAGVSQSPSNKVTEKGKDVELRCDPISGHTALYWYRQSLGQGLEFLIYFQGNSAPDKSGLPSDRFSAERTGGSVSTLTIQRTQQEDSAVYLCASSRGGATGELFFGEGSRLTVL.

This chain connects TRBV27 to TRBJ1-6; D might be TRBD1 (5 bases). The CDR3 runs 14 residues. CDR1 is MNHEY, CDR2 SMNVEV, per germline (reference sequence). The V end was cut by 9 bases, the J end by 3 bases, with 12 bases between. The CDR3 DNA follows: TGTGCCAGTGGGTGGGGGAGCTATAATTCACCCCTCCACTTT. Translating gives CASGWGSYNSPLHF.

The chain uses TRBV4-1 and TRBJ1-2; D call uncertain. The CDR3 length is 14 residues. Germline CDR1 is MGHRA and CDR2 is YSYEKL. The germline V and J ends were trimmed by 3 bases and 6 bases, with 14 bases remaining between them. DNA of the CDR3: TGCGCCAGCAGCCAGTTACTCCTGGACCATGGCTACACCTTC. It specifies CASSQLLLDHGYTF.

The chain uses TRBV9 and TRBJ2-1, with 11 bases aligning to TRBD2. V was pared by 4 bases and J by 5 bases, with 8 bases of the junction left unmatched. Germline loops: CDR1 SGDLS, CDR2 YYNGEE. This CDR3 is 16 amino acids long. The CDR3 here is CASSPAGLAGHNEQFF. DNA of the CDR3: TGTGCCAGCAGCCCCGCAGGACTAGCGGGCCACAATGAGCAGTTCTTC.

This clone was detected only once. The rearrangement uses TRBV23-1 and TRBJ2-7, with a possible D match to TRBD1 (6 bases). TRBV23-1 is an ORF for which the function is uncertain. This CDR3 is built from 13 residues. The V end lost 6 bases, the J end lost 5 bases, and 14 bases lay between the germline ends. The CDR3 loop is CASRHRVSNEQYF. The CDR3 region has the DNA TGCGCCAGCAGACACAGGGTATCTAACGAGCAGTACTTC.

The V and J genes are TRBV7-3 and TRBJ2-3; 7 bases map to TRBD2. The CDR3 loop spans 16 amino acids. The germline CDR1 and CDR2 sequences are SGHTA and FQGTGA. The junction had 6 bases not matched to a gene; V was cut back by 2 bases and J by 1 base. The CDR3 bases are TGTGCCAGCAGCTTAGGCGGGAGAAGGGGCACAGATACGCAGTATTTT. Translation: CASSLGGRRGTDTQYF.

The V gene is TRBV10-1, the J gene TRBJ1-2, with D hard to call. The CDR3 is 13 amino acids. Germline loops: CDR1 WNHNN, CDR2 SYGVQD (reference sequence). The germline V and J ends were trimmed by 3 bases and 3 bases, with 8 bases remaining between them. The chain's CDR3 is CASSDAGDYGYTF. DNA of the CDR3: TGCGCCAGCAGTGATGCGGGTGACTATGGCTACACCTTC.

The rearrangement joins TRBV7-9 to TRBJ1-3; D remains ambiguous. V was shortened by 2 bases and J by 3 bases, with 5 bases between the two germline ends. The germline V gene has CDR1 SEHNR and CDR2 FQNEAQ (reference sequence). This CDR3 has 13 amino acids. The CDR3 bases are TGTGCCAGCAGCTTAAGTGGTGGAAACACCATATATTTT. Its translation is CASSLSGGNTIYF. Full variable domain (remainder filled in from reference TRBV7-9 and TRBJ1-3): DTGVSQNPRHKITKRGQNVTFRCDPISEHNRLYWYRQTLGQGPEFLTYFQNEAQLEKSRLLSDRFSAERPKGSFSTLEIQRTEQGDSAMYLCASSLSGGNTIYFGEGSWLTVV.

The chain couples TRBV20-1 to TRBJ2-7; unclear D gene. The CDR3 consists of 13 residues. With 3 bases removed from V and 3 bases from J, the gap between germline ends came to 12 bases. CDR1 is DFQATT and CDR2 is SNEGSKA in the germline V gene (reference sequence). The CDR3: CSASEGPLYEQYF. The CDR3 DNA sequence: TGCAGTGCTAGTGAAGGTCCACTCTACGAGCAGTACTTC.

This chain uses TRBV28 with TRBJ2-7; 10 bases map to TRBD1. Per the germline V gene, CDR1 is MDHEN and CDR2 is SYDVKM. This CDR3 region has 13 residues. V lost 7 bases and J lost 7; bases outside the gene matches: 7. CDR3 nucleotides: TGTGCCAGCACCCGACAGGGGGCAGGGGAGCAGTACTTC. This encodes CASTRQGAGEQYF.

This clone was observed a handful of times. V usage is TRBV11-3 and J usage is TRBJ2-1, with TRBD2 identical over 14 bases. This CDR3 has 18 amino acids. Germline CDR1 SGHNT, CDR2 YENEEA. The V gene end was trimmed by 0 bases and the J gene end by 13 bases; junction bases not matched to a gene: 14. In nucleotides, the CDR3 is TGTGCCAGCAGCTTAGACGAAGGACTAGCGGGAGGTGGTGGAGTTCAGTTCTTC. This sequence encodes CASSLDEGLAGGGGVQFF.

CDR3 bases: TGTGCCAGCAGCCCAGGGGAGGTGTTATACAATGAGCAGTTCTTC. The encoded protein is CASSPGEVLYNEQFF. The gene calls are TRBV7-2 and TRBJ2-1; D tentatively fits TRBD1 or TRBD2 (6 bases each). V lost 5 bases, J lost 4 bases, and 15 bases lay in between. The CDR3 covers 15 residues. Germline loops: CDR1 SGHTA, CDR2 FQGNSA.

The chain uses TRBV19 and TRBJ1-1, with D maybe TRBD1 (5 bases). With 5 bases removed from V and 5 bases from J, the gap between germline ends came to 18 bases. This CDR3 is 15 amino acids long. In germline, CDR1 is LNHDA, CDR2 SQIVND (reference sequence). The CDR3 loop reads CASSLGPGGKTEAFF. The CDR3 region has the DNA TGTGCCAGTAGTCTTGGGCCGGGGGGTAAAACTGAAGCTTTCTTT.